Described below is a single T cell receptor (beta chain) sequence and its context. The antigen remains undetermined. This entry belongs to a study of T cell responses to AZD1222 COVID-19 vaccine. General study results and limits: Across the whole spike, CD4 TCRs peaked at regions 160-218 and 743-854. Spike-specific TCR repertoires showed rising breadth and depth after two AZD1222 doses. The number of AZD1222 recipients seropositive at baseline was only five or six.

Looked up from germline, CDR1 is SEHNR and CDR2 is FQNEAQ (reference sequence). V shed 6 bases and J shed 2 bases, with 16 bases lying between them. The length of the CDR3 is 15 residues. Timing groups of about 4 and about 12 weeks for second doses were pooled. Assay: immunoSEQ multiplex PCR; the TCRdb copy retains only in-frame clones and omits some. The sample contains 150,000 to 200,000 clones, about 90% of which appear only once. The specimen comprised peripheral blood, sampled 28 days after the second AZD1222 dose. The receptor was derived from an adult who received the AZD1222 COVID-19 vaccine. V gene TRBV7-9 combines with J gene TRBJ2-5, with D possibly TRBD1 on 6 matching bases. The CDR3 DNA reads TGTGCCAGCAGTTTTATACCAGGACAGCAAGAGACCCAGTACTTC. It is translated as CASSFIPGQQETQYF.